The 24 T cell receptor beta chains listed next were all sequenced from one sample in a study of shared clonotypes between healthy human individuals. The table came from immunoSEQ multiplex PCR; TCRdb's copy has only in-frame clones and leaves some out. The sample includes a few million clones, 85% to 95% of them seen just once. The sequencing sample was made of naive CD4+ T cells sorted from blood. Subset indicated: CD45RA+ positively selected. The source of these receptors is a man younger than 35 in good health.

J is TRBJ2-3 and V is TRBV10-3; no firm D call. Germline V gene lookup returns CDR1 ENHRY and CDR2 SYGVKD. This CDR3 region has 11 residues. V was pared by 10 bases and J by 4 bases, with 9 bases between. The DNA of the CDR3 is TGTGCCACGACACGGGCAGATACGCAGTATTTT. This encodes CATTRADTQYF.

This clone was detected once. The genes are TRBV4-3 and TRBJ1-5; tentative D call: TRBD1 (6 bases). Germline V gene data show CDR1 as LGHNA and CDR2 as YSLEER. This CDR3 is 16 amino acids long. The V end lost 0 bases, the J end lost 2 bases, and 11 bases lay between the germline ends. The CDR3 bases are TGCGCCAGCAGCCAAGACAGGGGTTCTGGCAATCAGCCCCAGCATTTT. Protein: CASSQDRGSGNQPQHF.

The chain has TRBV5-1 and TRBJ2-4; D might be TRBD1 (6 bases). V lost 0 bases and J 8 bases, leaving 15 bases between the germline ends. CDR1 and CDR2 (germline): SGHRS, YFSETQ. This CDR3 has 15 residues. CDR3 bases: TGCGCCAGCAGCTTGGATACAGGGACCTCGGACATTCAGTACTTC. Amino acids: CASSLDTGTSDIQYF. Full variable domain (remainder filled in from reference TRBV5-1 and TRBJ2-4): KAGVTQTPRYLIKTRGQQVTLSCSPISGHRSVSWYQQTPGQGLQFLFEYFSETQRNKGNFPGRFSGRQFSNSRSEMNVSTLELGDSALYLCASSLDTGTSDIQYFGAGTRLSVL.

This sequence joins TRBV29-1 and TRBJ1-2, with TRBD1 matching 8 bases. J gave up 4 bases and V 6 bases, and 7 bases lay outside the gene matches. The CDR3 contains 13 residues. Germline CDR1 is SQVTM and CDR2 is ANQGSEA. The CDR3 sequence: CSVRGQGTYGYTF. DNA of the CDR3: TGCAGCGTGAGAGGACAGGGAACCTATGGCTACACCTTC.

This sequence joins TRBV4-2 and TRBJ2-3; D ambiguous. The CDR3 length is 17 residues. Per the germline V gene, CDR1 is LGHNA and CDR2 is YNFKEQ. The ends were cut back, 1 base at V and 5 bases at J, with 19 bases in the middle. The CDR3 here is CASSQVQEKITGDTQYF. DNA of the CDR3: TGTGCCAGCAGCCAAGTGCAAGAAAAAATAACCGGAGATACGCAGTATTTT.

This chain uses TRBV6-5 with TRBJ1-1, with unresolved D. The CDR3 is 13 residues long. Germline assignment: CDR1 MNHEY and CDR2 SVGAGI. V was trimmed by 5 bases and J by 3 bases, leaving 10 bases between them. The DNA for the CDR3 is TGTGCCAGCAGTCGCAGGTTTGACACTGAAGCTTTCTTT. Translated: CASSRRFDTEAFF.

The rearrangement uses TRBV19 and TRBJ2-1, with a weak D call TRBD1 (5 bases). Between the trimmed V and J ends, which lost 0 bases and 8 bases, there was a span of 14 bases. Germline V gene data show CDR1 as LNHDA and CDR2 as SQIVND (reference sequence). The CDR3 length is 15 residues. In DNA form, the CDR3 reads TGTGCCAGTAGTATAGATCTACAGGTTAGGGATGAGCAGTTCTTC. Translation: CASSIDLQVRDEQFF.

The CDR3 DNA reads TGTGCCAGCAGCAGATTACAGGGTTTCAATTCACCCCTCCACTTT. This gives the protein CASSRLQGFNSPLHF. The chain joins TRBV6-4 to TRBJ1-6; a possible D gene is TRBD1 (6 bases). CDR3 length: 15 residues. From germline, CDR1 is MRHNA and CDR2 SNTAGT. With 6 bases removed from V and 7 bases from J, the gap between germline ends came to 16 bases.

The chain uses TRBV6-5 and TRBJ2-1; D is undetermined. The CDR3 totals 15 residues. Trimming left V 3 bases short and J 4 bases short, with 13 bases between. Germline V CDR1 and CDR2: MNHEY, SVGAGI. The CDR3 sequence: CASSYRSASYNEQFF. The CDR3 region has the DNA TGTGCCAGCAGTTATCGGTCTGCCAGTTACAATGAGCAGTTCTTC.

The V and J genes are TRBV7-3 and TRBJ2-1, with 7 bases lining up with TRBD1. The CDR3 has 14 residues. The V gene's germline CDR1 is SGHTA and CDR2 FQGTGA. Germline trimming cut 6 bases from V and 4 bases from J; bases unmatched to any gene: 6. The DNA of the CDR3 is TGTGCCAGCAGTCGGGGACAGAGTTACAATGAGCAGTTCTTC. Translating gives CASSRGQSYNEQFF.

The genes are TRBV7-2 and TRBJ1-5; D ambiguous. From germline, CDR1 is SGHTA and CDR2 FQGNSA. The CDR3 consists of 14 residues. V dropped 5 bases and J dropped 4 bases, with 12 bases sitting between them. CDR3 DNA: TGTGCCAGCAGCCCGGCCCCCACAAATCAGCCCCAGCATTTT. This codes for CASSPAPTNQPQHF.

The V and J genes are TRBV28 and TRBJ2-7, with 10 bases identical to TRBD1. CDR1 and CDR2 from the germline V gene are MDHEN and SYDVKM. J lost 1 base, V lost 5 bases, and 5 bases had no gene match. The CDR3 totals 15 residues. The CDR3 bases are TGTGCCAGCAGTCCGGGACAGGGGATTTCCTACGAGCAGTACTTC. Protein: CASSPGQGISYEQYF.

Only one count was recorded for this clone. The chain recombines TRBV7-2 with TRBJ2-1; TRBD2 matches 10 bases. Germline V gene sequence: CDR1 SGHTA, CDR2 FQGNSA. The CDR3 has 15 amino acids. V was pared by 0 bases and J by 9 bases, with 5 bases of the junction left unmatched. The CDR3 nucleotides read TGTGCCAGCAGCTTAGCGCTAGCGGGAGAACGTGAGCAGTTCTTC. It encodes CASSLALAGEREQFF.

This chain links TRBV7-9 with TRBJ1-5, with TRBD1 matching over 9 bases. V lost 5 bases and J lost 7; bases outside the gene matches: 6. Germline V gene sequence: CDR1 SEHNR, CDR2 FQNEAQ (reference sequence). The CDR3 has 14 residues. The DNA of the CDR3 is TGTGCCAGCAGCGCCGACAGGGGGGGACAGCCCCAGCATTTT. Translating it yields CASSADRGGQPQHF.

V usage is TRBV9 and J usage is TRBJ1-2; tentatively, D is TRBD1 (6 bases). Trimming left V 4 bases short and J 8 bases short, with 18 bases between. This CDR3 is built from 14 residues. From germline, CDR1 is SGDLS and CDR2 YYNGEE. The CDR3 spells CASSPGGGWRGYTF. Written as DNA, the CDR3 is TGTGCCAGCAGCCCCGGGGGGGGCTGGAGGGGCTACACCTTC.

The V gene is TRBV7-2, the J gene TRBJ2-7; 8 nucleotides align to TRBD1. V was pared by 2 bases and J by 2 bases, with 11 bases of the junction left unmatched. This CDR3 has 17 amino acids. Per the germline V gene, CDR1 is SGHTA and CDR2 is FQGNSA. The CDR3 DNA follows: TGTGCCAGCAGCTTAAAAAACGAACGGGACAGGCCCTACGAGCAGTACTTC. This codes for CASSLKNERDRPYEQYF.

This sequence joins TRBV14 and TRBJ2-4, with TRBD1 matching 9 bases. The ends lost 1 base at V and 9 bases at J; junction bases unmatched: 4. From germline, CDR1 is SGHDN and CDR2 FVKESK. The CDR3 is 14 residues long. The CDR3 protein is CASSQGQGVGIQYF. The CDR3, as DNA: TGTGCCAGCAGCCAAGGACAGGGGGTGGGCATTCAGTACTTC.

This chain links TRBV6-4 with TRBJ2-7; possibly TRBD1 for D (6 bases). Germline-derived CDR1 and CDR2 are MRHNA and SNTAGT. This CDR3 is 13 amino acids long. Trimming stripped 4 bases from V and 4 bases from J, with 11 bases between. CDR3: CASSGTELYEQYF. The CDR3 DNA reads TGTGCCAGCAGTGGGACAGAACTATACGAGCAGTACTTC.

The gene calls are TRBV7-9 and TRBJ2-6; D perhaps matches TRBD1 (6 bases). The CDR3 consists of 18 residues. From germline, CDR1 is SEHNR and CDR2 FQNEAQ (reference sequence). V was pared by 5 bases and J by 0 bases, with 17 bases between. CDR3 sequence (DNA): TGTGCCAGCAGCCCCAGGGGAACAGGACCCTCTGGGGCCAACGTCCTGACTTTC. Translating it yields CASSPRGTGPSGANVLTF.

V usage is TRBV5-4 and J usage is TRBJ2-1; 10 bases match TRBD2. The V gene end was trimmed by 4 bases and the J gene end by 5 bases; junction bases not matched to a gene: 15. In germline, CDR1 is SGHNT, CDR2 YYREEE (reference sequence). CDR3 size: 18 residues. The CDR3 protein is CASSPGASGSRYDNEQFF. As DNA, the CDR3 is TGTGCCAGCAGCCCGGGGGCTAGCGGGAGTCGTTACGACAATGAGCAGTTCTTC. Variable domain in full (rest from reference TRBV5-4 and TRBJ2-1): ETGVTQSPTHLIKTRGQQVTLRCSSQSGHNTVSWYQQALGQGPQFIFQYYREEENGRGNFPPRFSGLQFPNYSSELNVNALELDDSALYLCASSPGASGSRYDNEQFFGPGTRLTVL.

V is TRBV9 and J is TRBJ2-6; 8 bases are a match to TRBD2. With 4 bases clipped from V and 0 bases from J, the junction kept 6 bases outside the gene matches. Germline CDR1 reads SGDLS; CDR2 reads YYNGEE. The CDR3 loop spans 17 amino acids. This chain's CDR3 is CASSPHAGGSGANVLTF. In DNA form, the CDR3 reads TGTGCCAGCAGCCCCCATGCGGGGGGCTCTGGGGCCAACGTCCTGACTTTC.

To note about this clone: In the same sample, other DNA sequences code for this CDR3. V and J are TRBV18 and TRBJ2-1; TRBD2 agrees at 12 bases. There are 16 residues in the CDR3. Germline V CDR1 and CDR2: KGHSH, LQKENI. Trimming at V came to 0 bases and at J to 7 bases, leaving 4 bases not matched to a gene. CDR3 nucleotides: TGTGCCAGCTCACCACCCCTAGCGGGAGGGCCAAATGAGCAGTTCTTC. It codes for CASSPPLAGGPNEQFF. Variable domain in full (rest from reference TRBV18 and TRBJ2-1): NAGVMQNPRHLVRRRGQEARLRCSPMKGHSHVYWYRQLPEEGLKFMVYLQKENIIDESGMPKERFSAEFPKEGPSILRIQQVVRGDSAAYFCASSPPLAGGPNEQFFGPGTRLTVL.

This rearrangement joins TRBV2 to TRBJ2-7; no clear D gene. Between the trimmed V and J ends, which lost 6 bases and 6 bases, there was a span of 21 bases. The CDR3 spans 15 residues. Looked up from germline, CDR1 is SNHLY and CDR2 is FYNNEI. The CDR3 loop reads CASRVTVQTLSEQYF. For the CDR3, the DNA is TGTGCCAGCAGGGTAACAGTCCAGACTCTTAGCGAGCAGTACTTC.

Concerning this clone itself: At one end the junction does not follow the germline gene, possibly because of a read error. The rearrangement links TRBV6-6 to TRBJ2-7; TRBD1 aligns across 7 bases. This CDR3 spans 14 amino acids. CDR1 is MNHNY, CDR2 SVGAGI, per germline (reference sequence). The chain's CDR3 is CASSSGTAIPGTNF. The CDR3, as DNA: TGTGCCAGCAGTTCCGGGACAGCGATCCCGGGAACCAACTTC.